This T cell receptor beta chain appears in the sequencing data of a study of T-cell reconstitution after alpha-beta-depleted transplantation in children. A few counts support this clonotype. This sample's TCRbeta library carried unique molecular identifier barcodes. TCRdb recomputed calls from the PCR reads with MiXCR, one row per CDR3 protein. This table holds around 800,000 distinct CDR3 sequences, approximately 15% found once. Trimming took 5 bases from V and 1 from J; bases not matched to a gene: 5. The CDR3 sequence is 15 residues long. CDR1 and CDR2 (germline): LGHNA, YNFKEQ. The specimen comprised PBMCs, mostly from graft donor cells, sampled 360 days after TCRalphabeta/CD19-depleted stem cell transplant. The chain links TRBV4-2 to TRBJ1-5; 7 nucleotides agree with TRBD1. This sequence originates from a male patient younger than 18 who had a stem cell transplant for acute lymphoblastic leukemia, so the T cells may come from the graft donor. The CDR3 region is CASSTDRISNQPQHF. The CDR3 DNA is TGTGCCAGCAGCACGGACAGGATCAGCAATCAGCCCCAGCATTTT.